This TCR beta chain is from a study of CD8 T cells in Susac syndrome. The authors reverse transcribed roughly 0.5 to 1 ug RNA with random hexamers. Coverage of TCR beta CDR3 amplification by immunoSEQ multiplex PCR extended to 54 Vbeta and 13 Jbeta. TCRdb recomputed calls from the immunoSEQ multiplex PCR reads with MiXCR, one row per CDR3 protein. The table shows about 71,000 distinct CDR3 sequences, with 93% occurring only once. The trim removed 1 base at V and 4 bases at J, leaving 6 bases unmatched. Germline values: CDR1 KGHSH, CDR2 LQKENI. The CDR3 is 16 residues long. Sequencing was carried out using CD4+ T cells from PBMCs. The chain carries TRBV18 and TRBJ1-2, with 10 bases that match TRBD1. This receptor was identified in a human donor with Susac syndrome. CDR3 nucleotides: TGTGCCAGCTCACCACAGGGACAGGGGCTTGGCTATGGCTACACCTTC. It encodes CASSPQGQGLGYGYTF.